These T cell receptor beta chains were read from a single sample in a study of response to subunit inactivated influenza vaccine. TCRdb passed the RT-PCR reads through MiXCR, listing each CDR3 protein once. Of 500,000 to 750,000 distinct CDR3 sequences in the sample, 11% to 15% are singletons; the top ten hold 11%. The source material was PBMCs from blood, sampled about 11 days after vaccination. The origin of the receptors is a man between 50 and 59 years old who received an inactivated influenza vaccine. Each CDR3 is given with its conserved first and last residue. The D gene is left open where the match is weak. A clone size is listed for some rows: how often the clone was seen (once, few, many), or a class if it is expanded.

CDR3	DNA	J	D	V	size
CASSLYGGQYNEQFF	TGTGCCAGCAGCTTGTACGGGGGCCAGTACAATGAGCAGTTCTTC	TRBJ2-1	-	TRBV7-2	-
CASSLVMGPSKNTEAFF	TGTGCCAGCAGTTTAGTGATGGGACCCAGTAAGAACACTGAAGCTTTCTTT	TRBJ1-1	-	TRBV28	few
CASSFATTGDAFF	TGTGCCAGCAGCTTTGCTACAACAGGGGATGCTTTCTTT	TRBJ1-1	TRBD1	TRBV7-8	-
CAISDPGQSRDQPQHF	TGTGCCATCAGTGACCCCGGACAGTCTCGAGATCAGCCCCAGCATTTT	TRBJ1-5	-	TRBV10-3	-
CASSSAGQQTYEQYF	TGCGCCAGCAGCTCGGCGGGACAGCAAACCTACGAGCAGTACTTC	TRBJ2-7	-	TRBV5-1	few
CASSSPLGGASYEQYF	TGTGCCAGCAGCTCCCCCCTTGGCGGGGCCTCCTACGAGCAGTACTTC	TRBJ2-7	-	TRBV7-8	many
CASSITGYQETQYF	TGTGCCAGTAGTATTACCGGGTACCAAGAGACCCAGTACTTC	TRBJ2-5	-	TRBV19	few
CATSSWRLNTGELFF	TGTGCCACCAGTTCGTGGCGTTTGAACACCGGGGAGCTGTTTTTT	TRBJ2-2	-	TRBV24-1	-
CSAVLIGQFF	TGCAGTGCCGTATTAATAGGCCAGTTCTTC	TRBJ2-1	-	TRBV20-1	few
CATSRGAGVTPGELFF	TGTGCCACCAGCAGAGGTGCCGGGGTAACTCCCGGGGAGCTGTTTTTT	TRBJ2-2	-	TRBV15	few
CASSYLQGDYEQYF	TGTGCCAGCAGTTATTTGCAGGGGGACTACGAGCAGTACTTC	TRBJ2-7	TRBD1	TRBV6-2/TRBV6-3	few
CASNLRPGQGTDTQYF	TGTGCCAGCAACCTCCGACCGGGACAGGGGACAGATACGCAGTATTTT	TRBJ2-3	TRBD1	TRBV6-5	many
CASSQDLGYQNEKLFF	TGCGCCAGCAGCCAAGATTTGGGCTACCAGAATGAAAAACTGTTTTTT	TRBJ1-4	-	TRBV4-3	few
CSVPDYRPSERQFF	TGCAGCGTTCCCGACTACAGACCAAGTGAGAGGCAGTTCTTC	TRBJ2-1	-	TRBV29-1	-
CASSLVQGDWAFF	TGCGCCAGCAGCTTGGTCCAGGGGGACTGGGCTTTCTTT	TRBJ1-1	TRBD1	TRBV5-1	many
CSAIAASGSRHEQYF	TGCAGTGCTATTGCTGCTAGCGGGAGTAGACACGAGCAGTACTTC	TRBJ2-7	TRBD2	TRBV20-1	-
CASSLEQAANTEAFF	TGCGCCAGCAGCTTGGAACAGGCGGCGAACACTGAAGCTTTCTTT	TRBJ1-1	-	TRBV5-1	many
CASSEANYEQYF	TGTGCCAGCAGTGAAGCAAACTACGAGCAGTACTTC	TRBJ2-7	-	TRBV2	-
CASSHGLGLGGAEQFF	TGTGCCAGCAGCCATGGCTTGGGACTAGGTGGCGCTGAGCAGTTCTTC	TRBJ2-1	TRBD2	TRBV3-1	-
CASSFPSGSLREQYF	TGTGCCAGCAGTTTCCCGTCAGGTTCGCTACGCGAGCAGTACTTC	TRBJ2-7	-	TRBV6-2/TRBV6-3	-
CSARVGGSTNEKLFF	TGCAGTGCTAGAGTGGGGGGATCAACTAATGAAAAACTGTTTTTT	TRBJ1-4	-	TRBV20-1	-
CASSPRGTAYEQYF	TGTGCCAGCTCACCACGCGGGACAGCCTACGAGCAGTACTTC	TRBJ2-7	-	TRBV18	-
CASSCLFYEQYF	TGTGCCAGCAGCTGCCTTTTCTACGAGCAGTACTTC	TRBJ2-7	-	TRBV7-3	-
CASSLSGTGLYEQYF	TGTGCCAGCAGTTTATCTGGGACAGGGTTATACGAGCAGTACTTC	TRBJ2-7	TRBD1	TRBV12-3/TRBV12-4	many
CASSLGGGSNEQFF	TGTGCCAGCAGTTTGGGGGGAGGTAGCAATGAGCAGTTCTTC	TRBJ2-1	-	TRBV6-5	many
CATRPGTGYLQPQHF	TGTGCCACACGGCCCGGGACAGGGTACCTTCAGCCCCAGCATTTT	TRBJ1-5	TRBD1	TRBV6-2/TRBV6-3	-
CASSLGQEVLGYTF	TGTGCCAGCAGCTTGGGACAGGAGGTTCTTGGCTACACCTTC	TRBJ1-2	-	TRBV5-6	few
CASSFGTSGTLRTQYF	TGCGCCAGCAGCTTTGGGACTAGCGGGACCTTGCGTACGCAGTATTTT	TRBJ2-3	TRBD2	TRBV5-1	-
CASSKFSGQGCQPQHF	TGTGCCAGCAGCAAATTCTCGGGACAGGGGTGTCAGCCCCAGCATTTT	TRBJ1-5	-	TRBV21-1	few
CASTGYYEQYF	TGTGCCAGCACCGGCTACTACGAGCAGTACTTC	TRBJ2-7	-	TRBV28	many
CASSSPFPDTGELFF	TGTGCCAGCAGTTCCCCTTTCCCGGACACCGGGGAGCTGTTTTTT	TRBJ2-2	-	TRBV6-2/TRBV6-3	-
CASSLVGTSEAFF	TGTGCCAGCAGCCTTGTGGGGACTTCTGAAGCTTTCTTT	TRBJ1-1	-	TRBV11-2	-
CASSSGTPQYF	TGTGCCAGCAGCTCCGGGACTCCGCAGTACTTC	TRBJ2-5	-	TRBV11-2	once
CAINSGHNSGANVLTF	TGTGCCATCAATTCGGGACACAACTCTGGGGCCAACGTCCTGACTTTC	TRBJ2-6	-	TRBV10-3	few
CASSPTVTYEQYF	TGTGCCAGCAGTCCGACGGTTACCTACGAGCAGTACTTC	TRBJ2-7	-	TRBV12-3/TRBV12-4	few
CASSLVGLADAPDTQYF	TGTGCCAGCAGCTTAGTTGGTCTAGCGGATGCCCCAGATACGCAGTATTTT	TRBJ2-3	TRBD2	TRBV11-2	few
CASSVQGYEQFF	TGCGCCAGCAGCGTACAGGGGTATGAGCAGTTCTTC	TRBJ2-1	TRBD1	TRBV5-1	many
CASSPRTSHEQYF	TGTGCCAGCAGTCCGAGAACTAGCCACGAGCAGTACTTC	TRBJ2-7	-	TRBV27	few
CASSAAAGMYEQYF	TGTGCCAGCAGCGCCGCGGCCGGGATGTACGAGCAGTACTTC	TRBJ2-7	-	TRBV7-2	-
CASSGGTSGSLNEQFF	TGTGCCAGCAGCGGGGGGACTAGCGGGAGTTTGAATGAGCAGTTCTTC	TRBJ2-1	TRBD2	TRBV7-9	few
CASSLVHSAGNTIYF	TGTGCCAGCAGCTTAGTCCACAGTGCTGGAAACACCATATATTTT	TRBJ1-3	-	TRBV7-2	many
CASRGGWESPYEQYF	TGTGCCAGCAGAGGGGGGTGGGAGTCCCCCTACGAGCAGTACTTC	TRBJ2-7	-	TRBV7-2	few
CASSTTRNEQFF	TGTGCCAGCAGTACCACCCGCAATGAGCAGTTCTTC	TRBJ2-1	-	TRBV12-3/TRBV12-4	few
CASSLTSGLGYEQYF	TGCGCCAGCAGCTTGACGTCAGGCCTAGGGTACGAGCAGTACTTC	TRBJ2-7	-	TRBV5-1	-
CASSPPNRENGYTF	TGTGCCAGCTCACCACCGAACAGGGAAAATGGCTACACCTTC	TRBJ1-2	-	TRBV18	-
CASNMPQETQYF	TGTGCCAGCAACATGCCACAGGAGACCCAGTACTTC	TRBJ2-5	-	TRBV3-1	-
CSVERIMNTEAFF	TGCAGCGTCGAGCGGATAATGAACACTGAAGCTTTCTTT	TRBJ1-1	-	TRBV29-1	few
CASGLILAGTGPREQFF	TGTGCTAGTGGTTTGATACTAGCGGGAACGGGGCCGAGGGAGCAGTTCTTC	TRBJ2-1	TRBD2	TRBV12-5	few
CASRLSGGAYEQYF	TGTGCCAGCAGACTTAGCGGGGGGGCCTACGAGCAGTACTTC	TRBJ2-7	TRBD2	TRBV12-3/TRBV12-4	many
CASQENTDTQYF	TGTGCCAGCCAAGAGAACACAGATACGCAGTATTTT	TRBJ2-3	-	TRBV30	-
CSVSTGTGGEKLFF	TGCAGTGTTTCCACCGGGACAGGGGGCGAAAAACTGTTTTTT	TRBJ1-4	TRBD1	TRBV20-1	few
CAWSVPGHSSQPQHF	TGTGCCTGGAGTGTACCAGGTCATAGTTCTCAGCCCCAGCATTTT	TRBJ1-5	-	TRBV30	-
CAMRERELDDEQYF	TGTGCGATGCGGGAACGGGAACTGGATGACGAGCAGTACTTC	TRBJ2-7	-	TRBV10-3	few
CASSEQGGGTEAFF	TGCGCCAGCAGCGAACAGGGAGGGGGCACTGAAGCTTTCTTT	TRBJ1-1	-	TRBV5-1	many